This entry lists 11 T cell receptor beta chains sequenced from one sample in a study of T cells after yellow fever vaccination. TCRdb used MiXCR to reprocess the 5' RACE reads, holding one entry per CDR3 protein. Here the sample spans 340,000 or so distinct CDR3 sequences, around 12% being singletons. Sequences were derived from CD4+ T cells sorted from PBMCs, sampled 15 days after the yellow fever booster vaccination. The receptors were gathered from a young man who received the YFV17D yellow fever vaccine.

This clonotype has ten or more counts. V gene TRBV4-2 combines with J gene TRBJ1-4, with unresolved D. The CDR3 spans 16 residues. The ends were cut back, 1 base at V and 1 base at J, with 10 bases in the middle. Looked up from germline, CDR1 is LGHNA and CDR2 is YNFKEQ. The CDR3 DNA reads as TGTGCCAGCAGCCAAGTTTTGGCGGGAACTAATGAAAAACTGTTTTTT. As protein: CASSQVLAGTNEKLFF.

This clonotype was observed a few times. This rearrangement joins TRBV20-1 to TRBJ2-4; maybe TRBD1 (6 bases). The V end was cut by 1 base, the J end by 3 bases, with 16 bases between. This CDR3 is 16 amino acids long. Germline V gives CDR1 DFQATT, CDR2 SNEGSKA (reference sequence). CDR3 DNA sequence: TGCAGTGCTAGAGTGTGGGGGCGCGAGGTCAAAAACATTCAGTACTTC. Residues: CSARVWGREVKNIQYF.

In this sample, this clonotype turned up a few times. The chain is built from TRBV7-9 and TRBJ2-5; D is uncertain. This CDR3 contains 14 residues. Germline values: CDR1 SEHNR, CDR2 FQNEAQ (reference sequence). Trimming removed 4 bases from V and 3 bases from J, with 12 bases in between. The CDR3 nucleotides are TGTGCCAGCAGCTCCACCTCCCGGGAAGAGACCCAGTACTTC. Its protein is CASSSTSREETQYF.

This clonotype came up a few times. The CDR3 sequence is CASSSEPSYNEQFF. In DNA form, the CDR3 reads TGTGCCAGCAGCTCGGAACCCTCCTACAATGAGCAGTTCTTC. The rearrangement joins TRBV11-2 to TRBJ2-1; D remains unclear. Trimming left V 4 bases short and J 0 bases short, with 7 bases between. The CDR3 consists of 14 residues. CDR1 is SGHAT and CDR2 is FQNNGV in the germline V gene.

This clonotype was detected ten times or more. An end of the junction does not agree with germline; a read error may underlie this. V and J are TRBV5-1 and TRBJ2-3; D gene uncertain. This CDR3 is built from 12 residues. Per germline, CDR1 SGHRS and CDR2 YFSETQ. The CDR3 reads CASSPDTDTQYF. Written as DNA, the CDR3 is TGTGCCAGCAGCCCTGACACAGATACGCAGTATTTT. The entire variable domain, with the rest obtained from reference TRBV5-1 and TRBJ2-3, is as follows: KAGVTQTPRYLIKTRGQQVTLSCSPISGHRSVSWYQQTPGQGLQFLFEYFSETQRNKGNFPGRFSGRQFSNSRSEMNVSTLELGDSALYLCASSPDTDTQYFGPGTRLTVL.

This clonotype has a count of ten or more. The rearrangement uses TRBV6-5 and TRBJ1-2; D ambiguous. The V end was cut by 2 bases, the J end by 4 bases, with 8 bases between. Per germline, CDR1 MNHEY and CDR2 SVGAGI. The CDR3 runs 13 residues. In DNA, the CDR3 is TGTGCCAGCAGTTACGGGCGTGGCTATGGCTACACCTTC. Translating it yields CASSYGRGYGYTF.

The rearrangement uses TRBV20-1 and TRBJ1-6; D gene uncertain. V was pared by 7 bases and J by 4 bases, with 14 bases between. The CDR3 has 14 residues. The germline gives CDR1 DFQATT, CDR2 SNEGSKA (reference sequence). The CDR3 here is CSVPKGTYNSPLHF. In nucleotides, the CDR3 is TGCAGTGTACCGAAGGGAACATATAATTCACCCCTCCACTTT.

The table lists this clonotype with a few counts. The chain's CDR3 is CSAGGQAGNYGYTF. As DNA, the CDR3 is TGCAGTGCTGGTGGACAGGCGGGGAACTATGGCTACACCTTC. The rearrangement joins TRBV20-1 to TRBJ1-2; TRBD1 matches 7 bases. The CDR3 is 14 amino acids. Trimming removed 5 bases from V and 2 bases from J; junction bases left unmatched: 8. The germline CDR1 and CDR2 sequences are DFQATT and SNEGSKA (reference sequence).

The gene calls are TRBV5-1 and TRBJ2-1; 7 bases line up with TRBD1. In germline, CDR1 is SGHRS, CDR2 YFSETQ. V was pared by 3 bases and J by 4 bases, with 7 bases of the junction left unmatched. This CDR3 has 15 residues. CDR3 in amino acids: CASSSQGLLYNEQFF. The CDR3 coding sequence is TGCGCCAGCAGCTCACAGGGGCTCCTTTACAATGAGCAGTTCTTC.

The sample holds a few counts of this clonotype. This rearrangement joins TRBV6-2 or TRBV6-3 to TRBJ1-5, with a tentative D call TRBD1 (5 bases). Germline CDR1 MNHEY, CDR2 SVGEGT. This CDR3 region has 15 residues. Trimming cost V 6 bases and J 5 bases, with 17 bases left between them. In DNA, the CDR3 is TGTGCCAGCAGCCGCGGACACCGAGGGGATCAGCCCCAGCATTTT. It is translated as CASSRGHRGDQPQHF.

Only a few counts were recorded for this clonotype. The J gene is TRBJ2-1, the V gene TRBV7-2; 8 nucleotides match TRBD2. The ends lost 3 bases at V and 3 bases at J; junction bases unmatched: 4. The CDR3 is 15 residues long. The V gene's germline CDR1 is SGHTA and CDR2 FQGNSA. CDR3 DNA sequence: TGTGCCAGCAGCTTCCATAGCGGGGACTACAATGAGCAGTTCTTC. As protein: CASSFHSGDYNEQFF.